This TCR beta chain was identified in a study of post-analysis software for immune sequencing data. At the level of the study: The disease courses spanned relapsing-remitting, secondary progressive and progressive-relapsing forms of multiple sclerosis. Study results and limitations: Controls showed significantly higher normalized Chao1 diversity than did multiple sclerosis patients. A few TRBV segments occurring more often in patients than controls included TRBV5-6, TRBV5-1 and TRBV20-1. Samples prepared in the same batch strongly co-clustered by F measure.

This clonotype was seen a handful of times. Its antigen remains unidentified. TCR beta cDNA libraries included unique molecular identifiers. Starting from around 1 to 10 million T cells, the study yielded 460,000 or so cDNA molecules. From the PCR reads, TCRdb called clonotypes with MiXCR, one entry per CDR3 protein. The data contain about 770,000 distinct CDR3 sequences, about half of them singletons. This CDR3 is 15 amino acids long. From germline, CDR1 is SEHNR and CDR2 FQNEAQ (reference sequence). The germline V and J ends were trimmed by 6 bases and 5 bases, with 20 bases remaining between them. The chain links TRBV7-9 to TRBJ2-7; D is ambiguous. Sample: blood. The receptor was isolated from a girl aged 5-17 years with multiple sclerosis. The CDR3 DNA reads TGTGCCAGCAGAGCCCCCACGGGTCTCCGGGACGAGCAGTACTTC. Translating gives CASRAPTGLRDEQYF.